This TCR beta chain was found in a study of HIV-infected patients and healthy controls. Across the study: Early therapy brought no consistent CD8 count shift, though the CD4:CD8 ratio rose a little.

Antiretroviral therapy had run roughly three months, about 14 weeks, before follow-up blood collection. All unsorted peripheral T cells were captured because whole blood was used without fractionation. Sample share makes this clonotype medium-sized. Alpha and beta constant-region primers primed reverse transcription of approximately 0.55 ug RNA. Separate chain-specific third strand synthesis with multiplexing indices produced the alpha and beta libraries. Via MiXCR, TCRdb re-called the 5' RACE reads, giving one row per CDR3 protein. The sample lists 6,400 or so distinct CDR3 sequences, 8% to 13% occurring once. The CDR3 loop spans 13 amino acids. The germline CDR1 and CDR2 sequences are MNHEY and SVGAGI. The V and J ends lost 3 bases and 4 bases respectively, with 10 bases between them.

The rearrangement uses TRBV6-5 and TRBJ2-7; D remains ambiguous. The sequences come from blood, collected during antiretroviral therapy. This sequence was found in an adult with HIV infection. CDR3 DNA sequence: TGTGCCAGCAGTTATGGAGACAAGTACGAGCAGTACTTC. Translation gives CASSYGDKYEQYF.